This T cell receptor beta chain is drawn from a study of neurological immune-mediated disorders. TCRdb re-called the 5' RACE reads with MiXCR, one entry per CDR3 protein. The profile covers tens of thousands of distinct CDR3 sequences, with roughly 3.9% appearing a single time and 1.3% taken by the ten largest. The CDR3 has 18 residues. Germline values: CDR1 ENHRY, CDR2 SYGVKD. V was pared by 3 bases and J by 4 bases, with 8 bases of the junction left unmatched. Input material: PBMCs. The V gene is TRBV10-3, the J gene TRBJ2-1; 14 nucleotides line up with TRBD2. The sequence was obtained from a man aged 25-45 years with multiple sclerosis. In DNA form, the CDR3 reads TGTGCCATCAGTGACCCGGGACTAGCGGGGGCGCAATACAATGAGCAGTTCTTC. Its protein product is CAISDPGLAGAQYNEQFF.